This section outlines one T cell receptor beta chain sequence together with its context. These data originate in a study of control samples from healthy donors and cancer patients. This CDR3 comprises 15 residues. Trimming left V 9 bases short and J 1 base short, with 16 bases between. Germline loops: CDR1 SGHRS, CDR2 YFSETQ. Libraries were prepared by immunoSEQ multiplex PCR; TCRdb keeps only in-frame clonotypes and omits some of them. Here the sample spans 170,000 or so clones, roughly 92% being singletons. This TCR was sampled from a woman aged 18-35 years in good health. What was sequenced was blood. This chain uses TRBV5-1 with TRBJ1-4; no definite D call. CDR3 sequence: CATRPTDGTNEKLFF. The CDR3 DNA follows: TGCGCCACCCGGCCAACCGACGGAACTAATGAAAAACTGTTTTTT.